The 2 T cell receptor beta chains in this list originate from one sample, sequenced in a study of T cell responses to AZD1222 COVID-19 vaccine (dated by TCRdb to about 2021). The library was made by the immunoSEQ multiplex PCR assay. Here the immuneACCESS table is served through TCRdb, limited to in-frame sequences with V and J called. Missing clones are a known gap in these copies; in checked studies unresolved V genes cover under half, and the rest lacks a known reason. For this sample there are over 100,000 clones; 70% to 90% appear just once. The ten largest make up 8.4% of the sample. The label giving this sample's time point can be read as: baseline before first vaccination. The material sequenced was peripheral blood, taken on day 0 of AZD1222 vaccination. These receptors were obtained from an adult in good health.

This sequence joins TRBV5-1 and TRBJ1-1, with D maybe TRBD1 (5 bases). Between the trimmed V and J ends, which lost 0 bases and 7 bases, there was a span of 13 bases. The CDR3 covers 14 residues. Germline lookup yields CDR1 SGHRS and CDR2 YFSETQ. The CDR3 nucleotides are TGCGCCAGCAGCTTGGCCGGGGGAACCGGTGAAGCTTTCTTT. Translated: CASSLAGGTGEAFF.

Of note for this clone: Distinct nucleotide sequences in the sample also encode this CDR3. V is TRBV27 and J is TRBJ2-7, with D unresolved. Trimming took off 3 bases at V and 5 bases at J, with 11 bases between the two ends. CDR3 size: 13 residues. The V gene's germline CDR1 is MNHEY and CDR2 SMNVEV (reference sequence). The CDR3: CASSFGVWDEQYF. CDR3 DNA sequence: TGTGCCAGCAGTTTCGGTGTCTGGGACGAGCAGTACTTC.